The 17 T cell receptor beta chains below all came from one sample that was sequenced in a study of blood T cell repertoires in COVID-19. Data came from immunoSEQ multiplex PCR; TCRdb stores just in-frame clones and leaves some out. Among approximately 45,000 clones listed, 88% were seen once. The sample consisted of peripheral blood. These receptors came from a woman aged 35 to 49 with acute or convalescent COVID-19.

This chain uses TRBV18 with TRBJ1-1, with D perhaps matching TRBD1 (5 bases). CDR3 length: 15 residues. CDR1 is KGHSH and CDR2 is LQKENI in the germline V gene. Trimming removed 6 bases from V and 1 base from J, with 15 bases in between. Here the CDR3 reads CASSATSRANTEAFF. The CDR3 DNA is TGTGCCAGCTCGGCCACGAGCAGGGCGAACACTGAAGCTTTCTTT.

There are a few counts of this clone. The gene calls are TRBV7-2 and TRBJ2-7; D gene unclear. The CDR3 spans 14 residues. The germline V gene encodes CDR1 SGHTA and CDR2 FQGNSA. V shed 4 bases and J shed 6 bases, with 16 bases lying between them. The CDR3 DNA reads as TGTGCCAGCAGCTGGCGGTCCGCGGCCGCCGAGCAGTACTTC. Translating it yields CASSWRSAAAEQYF.

CDR3 region: CASMARGLTEAFF. CDR3 in DNA: TGTGCCAGTATGGCCAGGGGGCTCACTGAAGCTTTCTTT. The chain carries TRBV19 and TRBJ1-1, with 8 bases matching TRBD1. CDR1 LNHDA and CDR2 SQIVND come from the germline V gene (reference sequence). The ends lost 7 bases at V and 4 bases at J; junction bases unmatched: 5. The CDR3 spans 13 residues.

CDR3 residues: CASSPGQLAYEQYF. The CDR3 DNA reads TGTGCCAGCAGTCCCGGACAGCTCGCTTACGAGCAGTACTTC. The chain recombines TRBV28 with TRBJ2-7, with D perhaps TRBD1 (6 bases). V gave up 5 bases and J gave up 4 bases, with 15 bases separating them. The CDR3 has 14 residues. Germline values: CDR1 MDHEN, CDR2 SYDVKM.

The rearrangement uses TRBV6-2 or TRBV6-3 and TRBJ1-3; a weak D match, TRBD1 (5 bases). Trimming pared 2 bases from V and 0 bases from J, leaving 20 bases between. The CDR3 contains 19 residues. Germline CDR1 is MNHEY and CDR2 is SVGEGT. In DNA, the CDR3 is TGTGCCAGCAGTTACGGTCCCGGGGGAATCTTGATCTCTGGAAACACCATATATTTT. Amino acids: CASSYGPGGILISGNTIYF.

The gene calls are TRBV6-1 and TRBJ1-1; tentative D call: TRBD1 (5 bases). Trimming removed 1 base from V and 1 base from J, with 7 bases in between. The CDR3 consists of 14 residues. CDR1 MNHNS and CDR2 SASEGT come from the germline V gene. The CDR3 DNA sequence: TGTGCCAGCAGTGAAGGTAGGGGGAACACTGAAGCTTTCTTT. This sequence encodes CASSEGRGNTEAFF.

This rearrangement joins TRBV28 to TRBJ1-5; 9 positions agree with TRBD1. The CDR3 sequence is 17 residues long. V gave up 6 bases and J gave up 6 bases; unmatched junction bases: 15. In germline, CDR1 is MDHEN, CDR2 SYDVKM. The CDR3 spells CASSSKDYRGRTQPQHF. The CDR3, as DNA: TGTGCCAGCAGCTCTAAGGACTACAGGGGGCGGACTCAGCCCCAGCATTTT.

DNA of the CDR3: TGTGCCAGCAGATCCGGGACAGCCTACGAGCAGTACTTC. This gives the protein CASRSGTAYEQYF. The chain couples TRBV27 to TRBJ2-7; 7 positions agree with TRBD1. The ends lost 6 bases at V and 2 bases at J; junction bases unmatched: 4. The germline CDR1 and CDR2 sequences are MNHEY and SMNVEV (reference sequence). The CDR3 loop spans 13 amino acids.

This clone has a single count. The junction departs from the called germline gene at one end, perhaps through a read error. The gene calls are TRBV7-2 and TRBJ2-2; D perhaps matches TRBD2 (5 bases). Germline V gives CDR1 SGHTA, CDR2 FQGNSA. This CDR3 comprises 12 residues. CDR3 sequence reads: CASSFVPGDLFF. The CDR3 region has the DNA TGTGCCAGCAGCTTTGTTCCCGGGGATCTGTTTTTT.

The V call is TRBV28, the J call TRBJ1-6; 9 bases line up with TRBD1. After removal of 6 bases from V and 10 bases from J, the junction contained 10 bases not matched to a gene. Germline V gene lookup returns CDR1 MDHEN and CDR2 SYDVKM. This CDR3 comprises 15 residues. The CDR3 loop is CASRHLGTGSSPLHF. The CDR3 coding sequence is TGTGCCAGCAGACATCTCGGGACAGGGAGCTCACCCCTCCACTTT.

CDR3 coding DNA: TGTGCCAGCAGTTTACTACAGACCACCGGGGAGCTGTTTTTT. It is translated as CASSLLQTTGELFF. The chain recombines TRBV27 with TRBJ2-2; no reliable D call. The germline V gene has CDR1 MNHEY and CDR2 SMNVEV (reference sequence). The CDR3 spans 14 residues. V was trimmed by 2 bases and J by 4 bases, leaving 8 bases between them.

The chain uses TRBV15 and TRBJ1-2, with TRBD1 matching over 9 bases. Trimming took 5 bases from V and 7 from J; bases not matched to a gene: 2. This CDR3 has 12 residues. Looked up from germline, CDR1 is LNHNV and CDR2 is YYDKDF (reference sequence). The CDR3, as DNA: TGTGCCACCAGCGGGGACAGGGCTGGCTACACCTTC. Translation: CATSGDRAGYTF.

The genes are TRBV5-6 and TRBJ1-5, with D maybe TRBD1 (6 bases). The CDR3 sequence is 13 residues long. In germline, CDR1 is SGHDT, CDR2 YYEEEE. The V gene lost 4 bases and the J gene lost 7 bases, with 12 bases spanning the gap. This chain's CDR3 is CASSPGTTQPQHF. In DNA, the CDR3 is TGTGCCAGCAGCCCTGGGACAACGCAGCCCCAGCATTTT.

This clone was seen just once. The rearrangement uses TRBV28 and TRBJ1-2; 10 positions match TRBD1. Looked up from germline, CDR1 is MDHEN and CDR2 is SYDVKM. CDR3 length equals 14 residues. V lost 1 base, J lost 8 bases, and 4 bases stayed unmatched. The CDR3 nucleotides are TGTGCCAGCAGTTTATTCGGACAGGGGGGCGGCTACACCTTC. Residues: CASSLFGQGGGYTF.

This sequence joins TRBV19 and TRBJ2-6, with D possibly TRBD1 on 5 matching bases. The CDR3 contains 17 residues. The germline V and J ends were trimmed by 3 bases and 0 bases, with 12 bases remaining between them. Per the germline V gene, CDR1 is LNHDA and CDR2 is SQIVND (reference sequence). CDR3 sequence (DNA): TGTGCCAGTAGTATGACAGCACCTTCCTCTGGGGCCAACGTCCTGACTTTC. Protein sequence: CASSMTAPSSGANVLTF.

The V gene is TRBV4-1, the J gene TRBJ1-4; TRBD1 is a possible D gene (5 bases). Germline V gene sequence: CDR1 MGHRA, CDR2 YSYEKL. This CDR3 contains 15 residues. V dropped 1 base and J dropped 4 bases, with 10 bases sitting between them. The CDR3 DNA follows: TGCGCCAGCAGCCAAGGAACAGGTGGTAATGAAAAACTGTTTTTT. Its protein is CASSQGTGGNEKLFF.

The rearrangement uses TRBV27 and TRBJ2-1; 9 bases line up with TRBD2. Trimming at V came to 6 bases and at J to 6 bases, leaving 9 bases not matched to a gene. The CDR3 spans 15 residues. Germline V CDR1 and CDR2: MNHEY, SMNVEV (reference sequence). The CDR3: CASSTAGGVGNEQFF. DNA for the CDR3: TGTGCCAGCAGCACAGCGGGAGGTGTTGGCAATGAGCAGTTCTTC.